This T cell receptor (beta chain) was recovered during a study of T cell responses to AZD1222 COVID-19 vaccine. Broader study findings: At baseline, seropositivity was found in only six or seven AZD1222 recipients.

Pooling was applied to second doses at about 4 or about 12 weeks. The assay was immunoSEQ multiplex PCR, and TCRdb's table has in-frame clones only and misses some. The sample holds approximately 110,000 clones, more than 80% seen once. A single count supports this clone. What it binds is not known. The specimen was peripheral blood, collected 28 days after the second AZD1222 dose. The receptor comes from an adult who received the AZD1222 COVID-19 vaccine.

CDR3 nucleotides: TGTGCCAGCAGTGACTCCCTATCAGGGAACACTGAAGCTTTCTTT. Translating it yields CASSDSLSGNTEAFF. V gene TRBV6-4 combines with J gene TRBJ1-1, with D unclear. CDR1 MRHNA and CDR2 SNTAGT come from the germline V gene. V was pared by 0 bases and J by 1 base, with 9 bases between. This CDR3 is built from 15 residues.